The rows below give T cell receptor beta chains drawn from one sample of a study of CD8+ T cells in alopecia areata. Here immunoSEQ multiplex PCR was the method, and the copy in TCRdb shows in-frame clones only, minus some. There are fewer than 250,000 clones in the sample; about three fifths occur only once, and around 4.3% lies in the top ten. The input for sequencing was CD4+ T cells sorted from blood, taken at week 4, from a patient treated with tofacitinib. Receptor source: a human donor with alopecia areata. The conserved cysteine and the conserved F or W are not part of the CDR3 here. A row's size may be missing; if present it is once, few, many or a size class.

>TRBV29-1|.|12
SVALPPGQAEAF
>TRBV2|.|10
ASSLPAGELF
>TRBV5-1|.|10
ASSIQGDGYT
>TRBV6-6|once|11
ASQITGYYEQY
>TRBV28|.|13
ASSTLGAGQETQY
>TRBV7-2|.|10
ASSSLAGELF
>TRBV29-1|few|10
SVQGDNQPQH
>TRBV29-1|.|11
SGGSGQHNEQF
>TRBV5-6|.|12
ASSATGVRYGYT
>TRBV15|.|11
ATRLLQGDEQF
>TRBV5-4|.|12
ASSLQGADYGYT
>TRBV5-4|.|15
ASSPWPGQFHNSPLH
>TRBV29-1|.|12
SVATPDRGTEAF
>TRBV5-1|once|13
ASSLDPGALYGYT
>TRBV5-5|few|13
ASSPRGERSGELF
>TRBV29-1|.|12
SVDEGAGANVLT
>TRBV29-1|.|13
SVGPTSGGWGEQY
>TRBV7-2|.|11
ASSLNRGVEQF
>TRBV29-1|.|11
SVEGRMNTEAF
>TRBV30|.|10
AWRITGSGYT
>TRBV7-2|.|11
ASSKYWGEKLF
>TRBV25-1|.|12
ASSGAPEGSPLH
>TRBV29-1|once|9
SLRSGGKQF
>TRBV5-1|.|12
ASSLDGAYNEQF
>TRBV4-1|.|11
ASSQERRQPQH